What follows are 30 T cell receptor beta chains derived from one specimen sequenced in a study of T cells in pancreatic ductal adenocarcinoma. Selected pancreatic ductal adenocarcinoma patients had undergone surgery without neoadjuvant therapy. Clones were read by immunoSEQ multiplex PCR, and TCRdb kept only the in-frame ones, dropping some. Of about 2,600 clones listed, just under 75% are singletons. Sequences were obtained from pancreatic tumor tissue. The source is a human donor with pancreatic ductal adenocarcinoma.

The rearrangement joins TRBV4-1 to TRBJ2-1; 9 bases match TRBD1. This CDR3 is 15 amino acids long. The germline V gene has CDR1 MGHRA and CDR2 YSYEKL. The V gene end was trimmed by 3 bases and the J gene end by 12 bases; junction bases not matched to a gene: 12. CDR3 sequence: CASSHGQGKYGGQFF. In nucleotides, the CDR3 is TGCGCCAGCAGCCACGGACAGGGGAAGTACGGGGGGCAGTTCTTC.

The CDR3 region is CASNDRIRTNYGYTF. Here the CDR3 DNA reads TGTGCCAGCAATGATAGAATTAGGACAAACTATGGCTACACCTTC. V and J are TRBV28 and TRBJ1-2; D is possibly TRBD1 (5 bases). V gave up 7 bases and J gave up 2 bases, with 17 bases separating them. The CDR3 length is 15 residues. Germline V gene lookup returns CDR1 MDHEN and CDR2 SYDVKM.

A single count supports this clone. This chain uses TRBV6-1 with TRBJ1-5; D remains ambiguous. The CDR3 runs to 12 residues. V was shortened by 8 bases and J by 3 bases, with 8 bases between the two germline ends. Germline CDR1 is MNHNS and CDR2 is SASEGT. As DNA, the CDR3 is TGTGCCAGCTACTCCCCCAATCAGCCCCAGCATTTT. Protein product: CASYSPNQPQHF.

This chain uses TRBV7-2 with TRBJ1-1; D ambiguous. Trimming pared 5 bases from V and 1 base from J, leaving 11 bases between. CDR1 is SGHTA and CDR2 is FQGNSA in the germline V gene. The length of the CDR3 is 14 residues. The CDR3 region is CASSPTPRNTEAFF. CDR3 in DNA: TGTGCCAGCAGCCCAACCCCCAGGAACACTGAAGCTTTCTTT. The full variable domain, with the rest looked up from reference TRBV7-2 and TRBJ1-1, is GAGVSQSPSNKVTEKGKDVELRCDPISGHTALYWYRQSLGQGLEFLIYFQGNSAPDKSGLPSDRFSAERTGGSVSTLTIQRTQQEDSAVYLCASSPTPRNTEAFFGQGTRLTVV.

The CDR3 DNA reads as TGTGCCAGCAGCTTACGAACGCGACAGGGGGGCAGTGGCTACACCTTC. Its translation is CASSLRTRQGGSGYTF. The gene calls are TRBV11-1 and TRBJ1-2; 9 bases line up with TRBD1. V was clipped by 2 bases and J by 7 bases; unmatched bases: 11. This CDR3 has 16 amino acids. Germline V CDR1 and CDR2: SGHAT, FQDESV (reference sequence).

This clone was counted a single time. V is TRBV4-1 and J is TRBJ2-7; 9 bases match TRBD1. Germline trimming cut 3 bases from V and 5 bases from J; bases unmatched to any gene: 11. CDR3 length: 16 amino acids. Germline V CDR1 and CDR2: MGHRA, YSYEKL. The CDR3 DNA sequence: TGCGCCAGCAGCCAGAGCCGGGACAGGGTTACCGACGAGCAGTACTTC. As protein: CASSQSRDRVTDEQYF.

This clone was picked up a small number of times. The genes are TRBV5-1 and TRBJ2-7, with D possibly being TRBD1 or TRBD2 (5 bases each). The germline V and J ends were trimmed by 7 bases and 0 bases, with 11 bases remaining between them. From germline, CDR1 is SGHRS and CDR2 YFSETQ. The CDR3 has 13 residues. The chain's CDR3 is CASRDGSSYEQYF. The DNA for the CDR3 is TGCGCCAGCCGGGACGGCAGCTCCTACGAGCAGTACTTC.

The chain employs TRBV20-1 and TRBJ2-5; D is ambiguous. This CDR3 comprises 11 residues. V was clipped by 3 bases and J by 5 bases, with 7 bases between them. Germline V lookup: CDR1 DFQATT, CDR2 SNEGSKA (reference sequence). The CDR3 here is CSASHRETQYF. As DNA, the CDR3 is TGCAGTGCTAGTCATAGGGAGACCCAGTACTTC.

This chain uses TRBV9 with TRBJ2-5; 12 nucleotides line up with TRBD2. Germline assignment: CDR1 SGDLS and CDR2 YYNGEE. CDR3 length: 16 amino acids. V shed 0 bases, J shed 5 bases, and the junction held 5 bases outside the gene matches. The CDR3 region is CASSVGASGGAETQYF. In DNA form, the CDR3 reads TGTGCCAGCAGCGTAGGTGCTAGCGGGGGGGCCGAGACCCAGTACTTC.

The J gene is TRBJ2-5, the V gene TRBV6-6; weak D call: TRBD1 (5 bases). Looked up from germline, CDR1 is MNHNY and CDR2 is SVGAGI (reference sequence). The ends were cut back, 2 bases at V and 5 bases at J, with 15 bases in the middle. This CDR3 contains 15 residues. This CDR3 reads CASSYPQGTLETQYF. As DNA, the CDR3 is TGTGCCAGCAGTTACCCTCAGGGAACGTTGGAGACCCAGTACTTC.

This chain links TRBV9 with TRBJ2-1; a weak D match, TRBD2 (5 bases). Germline CDR1 SGDLS, CDR2 YYNGEE. Trimming cost V 0 bases and J 7 bases, with 14 bases left between them. This CDR3 has 15 residues. The CDR3 region is CASSVEGRGPNEQFF. In DNA, the CDR3 is TGTGCCAGCAGCGTAGAAGGGAGAGGACCGAATGAGCAGTTCTTC.

This chain links TRBV7-3 with TRBJ1-1; unclear D gene. This CDR3 is built from 14 residues. V was pared by 4 bases and J by 6 bases, with 15 bases between. Germline loops: CDR1 SGHTA, CDR2 FQGTGA. The DNA for the CDR3 is TGTGCCAGCAGCTCAAGTCTACAGACGTCTGAAGCTTTCTTT. As protein: CASSSSLQTSEAFF.

The chain is built from TRBV7-2 and TRBJ2-7; D assignment may be TRBD1 or TRBD2 (5 bases each). The germline CDR1 and CDR2 sequences are SGHTA and FQGNSA. There are 15 residues in the CDR3. V was clipped by 3 bases and J by 7 bases, with 19 bases between them. CDR3 in DNA: TGTGCCAGCAGCTTGGGTTTGCAGGGTCGGAGGGAGCAGTACTTC. Protein: CASSLGLQGRREQYF.

The chain carries TRBV7-9 and TRBJ2-3, with TRBD2 as a possible D gene (5 bases). The germline V gene encodes CDR1 SEHNR and CDR2 FQNEAQ (reference sequence). V lost 2 bases and J 2 bases, leaving 8 bases between the germline ends. This CDR3 contains 14 residues. The DNA of the CDR3 is TGTGCCAGCAGCTTAACGGGGTACACAGATACGCAGTATTTT. Amino acids: CASSLTGYTDTQYF.

The V and J genes are TRBV6-1 and TRBJ2-7, with a tentative D call TRBD2 (7 bases). V lost 1 base to trimming and J lost 3 bases, with 16 bases between them. The germline V gene encodes CDR1 MNHNS and CDR2 SASEGT. The CDR3 length is 16 residues. CDR3 amino acids: CASSEDPRGGDYEQYF. The CDR3, as DNA: TGTGCCAGCAGTGAAGACCCGAGGGGGGGTGACTACGAGCAGTACTTC.

This chain uses TRBV7-3 with TRBJ1-2, with TRBD1 matching 11 bases. The CDR3 totals 15 residues. V dropped 2 bases and J dropped 3; count of bases not matched to a gene: 2. Looked up from germline, CDR1 is SGHTA and CDR2 is FQGTGA. The CDR3 protein is CASSLGQGAHYGYTF. In DNA form, the CDR3 reads TGTGCCAGCAGCTTAGGACAGGGGGCCCACTATGGCTACACCTTC. The full variable domain, in which reference TRBV7-3 and TRBJ1-2 provide the parts outside the CDR3, is GAGVSQTPSNKVTEKGKYVELRCDPISGHTALYWYRQSLGQGPEFLIYFQGTGAADDSGLPNDRFFAVRPEGSVSTLKIQRTERGDSAVYLCASSLGQGAHYGYTFGSGTRLTVV.

This clone appeared a few times. One junction end disagrees with the germline gene, perhaps due to a read error. The chain uses TRBV5-5 and TRBJ1-1; D is unclear. The CDR3 covers 14 residues. CDR1 and CDR2 (germline): SGHKS, YYEKEE (reference sequence). The CDR3 here is CARSLEAERYEAFF. The DNA of the CDR3 is TGTGCCAGAAGCTTGGAGGCGGAACGATATGAAGCTTTCTTT. Using reference TRBV5-5 and TRBJ1-1 for the parts outside the CDR3, the full variable domain is DAGVTQSPTHLIKTRGQQVTLRCSPISGHKSVSWYQQVLGQGPQFIFQYYEKEERGRGNFPDRFSARQFPNYSSELNVNALLLGDSALYLCARSLEAERYEAFFGQGTRLTVV.

The gene calls are TRBV6-5 and TRBJ1-2; D is unclear. This CDR3 has 16 residues. Germline CDR1 and CDR2: MNHEY and SVGAGI. Trimming removed 2 bases from V and 4 bases from J, with 17 bases in between. This chain's CDR3 is CASSYGLAASVYGYTF. DNA for the CDR3: TGTGCCAGCAGTTACGGTTTAGCAGCCTCCGTCTATGGCTACACCTTC.

The chain employs TRBV6-6 and TRBJ1-4; D gene uncertain. CDR1 is MNHNY and CDR2 is SVGAGI in the germline V gene (reference sequence). This CDR3 is 12 amino acids long. Between the trimmed V and J ends, which lost 8 bases and 4 bases, there was a span of 8 bases. The CDR3 bases are TGTGCCAGCTGCCGATTTAATGAAAAACTGTTTTTT. Translated, it gives CASCRFNEKLFF.

The rearrangement joins TRBV5-5 to TRBJ2-3, with TRBD1 matching 9 bases. V was pared by 3 bases and J by 1 base, with 0 bases of the junction left unmatched. Germline CDR1 SGHKS, CDR2 YYEKEE (reference sequence). The CDR3 length is 14 residues. The CDR3 nucleotides read TGTGCCAGCAGCTGGGACAGGGGCACAGATACGCAGTATTTT. Amino acid sequence: CASSWDRGTDTQYF. The complete variable domain, with remaining parts taken from reference TRBV5-5 and TRBJ2-3, reads DAGVTQSPTHLIKTRGQQVTLRCSPISGHKSVSWYQQVLGQGPQFIFQYYEKEERGRGNFPDRFSARQFPNYSSELNVNALLLGDSALYLCASSWDRGTDTQYFGPGTRLTVL.

In its sample, this clone was seen a few times. Here the CDR3 reads CASGTSEGHQPYF. The CDR3 DNA sequence: TGCGCCAGCGGGACATCGGAGGGGCACCAACCGTACTTC. This chain uses TRBV23-1 with TRBJ2-7, with D perhaps TRBD1 or TRBD2 (6 bases each). TRBV23-1 has ORF status, its function being uncertain. Trimming took 8 bases from V and 12 from J, leaving 23 bases between them. This CDR3 region has 13 residues.

This chain uses TRBV2 with TRBJ2-3, with 9 nucleotides matching TRBD1. The CDR3 spans 15 residues. CDR1 is SNHLY, CDR2 FYNNEI, per germline. The V gene end was trimmed by 11 bases and the J gene end by 0 bases; junction bases not matched to a gene: 9. CDR3 DNA: TGTGCCCTCACCGGACAGGGGTCTAGCACAGATACGCAGTATTTT. It codes for CALTGQGSSTDTQYF.

The J gene is TRBJ2-2, the V gene TRBV19; TRBD1 matches at 7 bases. Germline CDR1 and CDR2: LNHDA and SQIVND (reference sequence). Unmatched junction bases numbered 9, after V lost 8 bases and J lost 6 bases. The CDR3 is 14 residues long. This chain's CDR3 is CASGETGRSGELFF. The CDR3 DNA sequence: TGTGCCAGTGGCGAGACAGGGAGATCCGGGGAGCTGTTTTTT.

The CDR3 protein is CASSLRGGNQPQHF. The CDR3 DNA sequence: TGTGCCAGCAGTCTTCGGGGAGGCAATCAGCCCCAGCATTTT. This chain links TRBV28 with TRBJ1-5, with no clear D. Trimming removed 5 bases at V and 2 bases at J, with 10 bases between. Germline-derived CDR1 and CDR2 are MDHEN and SYDVKM. There are 14 residues in the CDR3.

This clone was observed a handful of times. The gene calls are TRBV6-6 and TRBJ1-5; TRBD1 might be the D (5 bases). The V end lost 0 bases, the J end lost 5 bases, and 11 bases lay between the germline ends. The germline V gene encodes CDR1 MNHNY and CDR2 SVGAGI (reference sequence). CDR3 length equals 15 residues. CDR3 residues: CASSYSTGEDQPQHF. CDR3 nucleotide sequence: TGTGCCAGCAGTTACTCGACGGGGGAAGATCAGCCCCAGCATTTT.

The gene calls are TRBV28 and TRBJ1-6, with D tentatively TRBD1 (6 bases). Germline V gives CDR1 MDHEN, CDR2 SYDVKM. The CDR3 contains 16 residues. Trimming pared 10 bases from V and 1 base from J, leaving 17 bases between. CDR3 sequence reads: CATSRGGGSYNSPLHF. Written as DNA, the CDR3 is TGTGCCACCTCGAGAGGGGGTGGATCCTATAATTCACCCCTCCACTTT. The entire variable domain, with the rest obtained from reference TRBV28 and TRBJ1-6, is as follows: DVKVTQSSRYLVKRTGEKVFLECVQDMDHENMFWYRQDPGLGLRLIYFSYDVKMKEKGDIPEGYSVSREKKERFSLILESASTNQTSMYLCATSRGGGSYNSPLHFGNGTRLTVT.

The V call is TRBV9, the J call TRBJ2-5, with a weak D call TRBD2 (7 bases). The CDR3 runs 16 residues. V was clipped by 1 base and J by 4 bases, with 17 bases between them. From germline, CDR1 is SGDLS and CDR2 YYNGEE. The CDR3 protein is CASSVMGGAGRETQYF. DNA of the CDR3: TGTGCCAGCAGCGTAATGGGGGGGGCCGGACGAGAGACCCAGTACTTC.

The V and J genes are TRBV29-1 and TRBJ2-2; 10 bases agree with TRBD1. Germline lookup yields CDR1 SQVTM and CDR2 ANQGSEA. The CDR3 is 14 residues long. The junction had 6 bases not matched to a gene; V was cut back by 4 bases and J by 7 bases. CDR3 nucleotide sequence: TGCAGCGTTGGACAGGGGGCCATGGACGGGGAGCTGTTTTTT. This translates into CSVGQGAMDGELFF.

CDR3 coding DNA: TGTGCCAGCAGCCCGCACCCTATTTCCCCCTCCTACGAGCAGTACTTC. Translating gives CASSPHPISPSYEQYF. The V gene is TRBV5-5, the J gene TRBJ2-7; no definite D call. Germline V lookup: CDR1 SGHKS, CDR2 YYEKEE (reference sequence). The CDR3 consists of 16 residues. Trimming took off 4 bases at V and 0 bases at J, with 17 bases between the two ends.

V usage is TRBV6-1 and J usage is TRBJ2-3; TRBD2 aligns across 9 bases. From germline, CDR1 is MNHNS and CDR2 SASEGT. The CDR3 is 16 amino acids. J was trimmed by 2 bases and V by 2 bases; bases with no gene match: 5. The CDR3, as DNA: TGTGCCAGCAGTGAATTTGGCGGGGGGGACACAGATACGCAGTATTTT. It yields the protein CASSEFGGGDTDTQYF.